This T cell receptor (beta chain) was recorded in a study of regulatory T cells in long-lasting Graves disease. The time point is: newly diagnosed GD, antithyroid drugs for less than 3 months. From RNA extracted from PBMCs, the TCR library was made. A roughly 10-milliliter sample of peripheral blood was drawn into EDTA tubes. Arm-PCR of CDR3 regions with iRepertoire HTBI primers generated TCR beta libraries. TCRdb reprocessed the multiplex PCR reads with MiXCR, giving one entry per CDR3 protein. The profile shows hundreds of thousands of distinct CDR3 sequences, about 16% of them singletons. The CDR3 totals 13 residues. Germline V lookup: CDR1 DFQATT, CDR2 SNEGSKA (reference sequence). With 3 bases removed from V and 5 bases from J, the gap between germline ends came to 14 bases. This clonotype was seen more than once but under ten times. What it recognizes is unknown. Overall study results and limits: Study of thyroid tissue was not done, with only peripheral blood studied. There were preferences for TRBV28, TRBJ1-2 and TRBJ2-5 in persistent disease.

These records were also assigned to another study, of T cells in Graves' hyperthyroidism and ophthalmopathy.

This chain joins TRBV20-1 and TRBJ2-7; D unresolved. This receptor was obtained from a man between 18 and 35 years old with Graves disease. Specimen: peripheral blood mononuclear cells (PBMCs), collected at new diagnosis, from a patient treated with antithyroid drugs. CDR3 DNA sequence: TGCAGTGCTAGGGCACGGCCGAGAGACGAGCAGTACTTC. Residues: CSARARPRDEQYF.